This TCR beta chain was obtained from a study of blood T cell repertoires in COVID-19. Only a few counts were recorded for this clone. Enrolled through a virtual design, the participants were between roughly 18 and 90 years of age and came from 24 US areas. Cohorts were determined from participant-reported clinical history. J lost 1 base, V lost 0 bases, and 4 bases had no gene match. CDR1 and CDR2 from the germline V gene are LNHNV and YYDKDF (reference sequence). This CDR3 region has 17 residues. The protocol was immunoSEQ multiplex PCR, while the TCRdb copy is restricted to in-frame clones and leaves out a portion. In the table there are about 210,000 clones, approximately 81% of which are singletons.

Input material: PBMCs or T cells enriched from blood (not recorded which). This clonotype was sampled from a woman between 50 and 59 years old with acute COVID-19. V usage is TRBV15 and J usage is TRBJ2-2; 8 bases line up with TRBD2. This CDR3 is CATSRDSSGGNTGELFF. CDR3 nucleotides: TGTGCCACCAGCAGAGATTCGAGCGGGGGGAACACCGGGGAGCTGTTTTTT.